These 5 T cell receptor beta chains came from one sample sequenced in a study of graft-versus-host responses after intestinal transplantation (dated by TCRdb to the early 2020s). The sample's time point label, decoded: cells obtained before transplantation from donor or recipient. The library was produced with the immunoSEQ multiplex PCR assay. TCRdb carries this immuneACCESS record with in-frame sequences only. Its versions omit some clonotypes, under half of them owing to an unresolved V gene in the studies checked, with the rest unexplained. In all, the sample holds more than 65,000 clones, and about nine tenths of those were seen once. Of the sample, roughly 1.3% falls within the top ten clones. Their cognate antigens are unknown. The material was unstimulated CD8+ T cells sorted from spleen or lymph node cells, obtained before intestinal transplant. The receptors originated from a human donor who received an intestinal transplant.

This clone appeared a single time. The chain is built from TRBV27 and TRBJ1-1; the D gene is possibly TRBD1 (6 bases). V was shortened by 3 bases and J by 1 base, with 6 bases between the two germline ends. The CDR3 runs to 13 residues. The germline gives CDR1 MNHEY, CDR2 SMNVEV (reference sequence). CDR3 nucleotides: TGTGCCAGCAGTTTGGGACAGAACACTGAAGCTTTCTTT. Translation gives CASSLGQNTEAFF.

The V call is TRBV6-1, the J call TRBJ2-1; the D gene is possibly TRBD1 (5 bases). Deletions cut 0 bases from V and 5 bases from J, with 11 bases between. CDR3 length: 15 residues. Germline lookup yields CDR1 MNHNS and CDR2 SASEGT. CDR3 protein: CASSEAGATNNEQFF. Here the CDR3 DNA reads TGTGCCAGCAGTGAAGCAGGGGCTACCAACAATGAGCAGTTCTTC.

This rearrangement joins TRBV19 to TRBJ1-6; TRBD1 aligns across 11 bases. The CDR3 is made up of 14 amino acids. J was trimmed by 7 bases and V by 5 bases; bases with no gene match: 1. CDR1 is LNHDA and CDR2 is SQIVND in the germline V gene (reference sequence). This CDR3 reads CASSRDRGNSPLHF. CDR3 DNA sequence: TGTGCCAGTAGTCGGGACAGGGGGAATTCACCCCTCCACTTT.

This chain joins TRBV7-3 and TRBJ2-1, with 7 nucleotides matching TRBD2. The CDR3 is 12 residues long. CDR1 and CDR2 (germline): SGHTA, FQGTGA. The junction had 4 bases not matched to a gene; V was cut back by 5 bases and J by 9 bases. CDR3 loop: CASSPGGGEQFF. CDR3 coding DNA: TGTGCCAGCAGCCCGGGGGGTGGTGAGCAGTTCTTC.

The chain combines TRBV19 with TRBJ1-5, with D possibly being TRBD1 (5 bases). Germline-derived CDR1 and CDR2 are LNHDA and SQIVND (reference sequence). CDR3 length: 15 amino acids. V lost 5 bases and J lost 1, with 12 bases in between. For the CDR3, the DNA is TGTGCCAGTAGTTTAACCGGGGGAAGCAATCAGCCCCAGCATTTT. Translated, it gives CASSLTGGSNQPQHF.